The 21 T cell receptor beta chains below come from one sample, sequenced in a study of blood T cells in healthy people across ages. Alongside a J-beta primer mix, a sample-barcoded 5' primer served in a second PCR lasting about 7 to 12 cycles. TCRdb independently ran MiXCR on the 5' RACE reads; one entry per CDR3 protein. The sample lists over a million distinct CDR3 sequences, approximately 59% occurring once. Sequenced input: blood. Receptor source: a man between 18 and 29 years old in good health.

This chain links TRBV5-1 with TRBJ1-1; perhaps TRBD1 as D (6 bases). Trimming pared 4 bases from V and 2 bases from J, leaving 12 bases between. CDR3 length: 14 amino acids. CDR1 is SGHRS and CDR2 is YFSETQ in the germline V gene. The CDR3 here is CASSAGDSNTEAFF. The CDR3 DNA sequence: TGCGCCAGCAGCGCAGGGGATTCTAACACTGAAGCTTTCTTT.

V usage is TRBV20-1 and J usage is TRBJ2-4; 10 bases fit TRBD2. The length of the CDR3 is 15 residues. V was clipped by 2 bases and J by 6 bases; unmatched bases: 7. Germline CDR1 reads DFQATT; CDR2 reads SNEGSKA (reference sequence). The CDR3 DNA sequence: TGCAGTGCTAGAAATAGCGGGGGGTTAGGAAACATTCAGTACTTC. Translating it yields CSARNSGGLGNIQYF.

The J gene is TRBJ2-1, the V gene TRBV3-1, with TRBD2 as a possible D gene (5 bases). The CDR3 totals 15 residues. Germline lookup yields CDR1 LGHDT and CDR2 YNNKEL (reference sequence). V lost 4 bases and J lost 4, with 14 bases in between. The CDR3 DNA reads TGTGCCAGCAGCCCGTCGAGAGGGCGGTACAATGAGCAGTTCTTC. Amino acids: CASSPSRGRYNEQFF.

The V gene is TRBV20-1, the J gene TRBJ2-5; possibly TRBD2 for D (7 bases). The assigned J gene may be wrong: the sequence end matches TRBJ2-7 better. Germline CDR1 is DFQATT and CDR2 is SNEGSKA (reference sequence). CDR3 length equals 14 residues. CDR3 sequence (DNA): TGCAGTGCACATGGGGGGGCTCGGGGATACGAGCAGTACTTC. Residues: CSAHGGARGYEQYF.

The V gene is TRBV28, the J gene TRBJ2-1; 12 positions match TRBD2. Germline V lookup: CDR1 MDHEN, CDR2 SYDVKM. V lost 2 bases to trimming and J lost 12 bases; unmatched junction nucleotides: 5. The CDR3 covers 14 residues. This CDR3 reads CASSLGLAGGVQFF. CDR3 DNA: TGTGCCAGCAGTTTAGGGCTAGCGGGGGGGGTGCAGTTCTTC. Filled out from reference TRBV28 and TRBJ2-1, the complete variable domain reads DVKVTQSSRYLVKRTGEKVFLECVQDMDHENMFWYRQDPGLGLRLIYFSYDVKMKEKGDIPEGYSVSREKKERFSLILESASTNQTSMYLCASSLGLAGGVQFFGPGTRLTVL.

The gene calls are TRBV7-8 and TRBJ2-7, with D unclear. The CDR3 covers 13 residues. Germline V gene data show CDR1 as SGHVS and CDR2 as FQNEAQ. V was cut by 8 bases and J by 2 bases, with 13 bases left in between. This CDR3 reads CASEPPTAYEQYF. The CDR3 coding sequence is TGTGCCAGCGAACCTCCCACAGCCTACGAGCAGTACTTC.

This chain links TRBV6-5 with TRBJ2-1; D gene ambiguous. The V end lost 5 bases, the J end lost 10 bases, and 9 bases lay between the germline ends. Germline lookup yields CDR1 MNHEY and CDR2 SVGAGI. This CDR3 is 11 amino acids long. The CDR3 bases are TGTGCCAGCAGTCGTCTGGAAGAGCAGTTCTTC. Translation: CASSRLEEQFF.

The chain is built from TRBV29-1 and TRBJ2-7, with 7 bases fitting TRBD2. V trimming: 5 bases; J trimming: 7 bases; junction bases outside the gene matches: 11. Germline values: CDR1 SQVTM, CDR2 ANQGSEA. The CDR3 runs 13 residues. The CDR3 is CSVPRGDYNEQYF. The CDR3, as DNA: TGCAGCGTTCCACGAGGGGACTACAATGAGCAGTACTTC.

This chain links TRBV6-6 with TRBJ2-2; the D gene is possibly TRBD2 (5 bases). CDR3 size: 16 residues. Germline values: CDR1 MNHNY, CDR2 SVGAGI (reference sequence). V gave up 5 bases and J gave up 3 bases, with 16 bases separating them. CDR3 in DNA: TGTGCCAGCAGTCCTAAGGCGGGCGGATACACCGGGGAGCTGTTTTTT. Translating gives CASSPKAGGYTGELFF.

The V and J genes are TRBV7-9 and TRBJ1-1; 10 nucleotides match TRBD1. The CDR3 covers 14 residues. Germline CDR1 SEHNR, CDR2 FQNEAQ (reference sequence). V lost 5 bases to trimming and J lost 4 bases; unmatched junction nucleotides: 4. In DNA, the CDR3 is TGTGCCAGCAGCATGGGACAGGGGATCACTGAAGCTTTCTTT. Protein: CASSMGQGITEAFF.

DNA of the CDR3: TGTGCCAGCAACCTAGTGGTGGGAGGGCCCACAGATACGCAGTATTTT. It translates to CASNLVVGGPTDTQYF. V gene TRBV7-9 combines with J gene TRBJ2-3; 7 bases align to TRBD2. With V trimmed by 7 bases and J by 2 bases, 12 bases remained unmatched. CDR1 is SEHNR, CDR2 FQNEAQ, per germline (reference sequence). This CDR3 is 16 amino acids long.

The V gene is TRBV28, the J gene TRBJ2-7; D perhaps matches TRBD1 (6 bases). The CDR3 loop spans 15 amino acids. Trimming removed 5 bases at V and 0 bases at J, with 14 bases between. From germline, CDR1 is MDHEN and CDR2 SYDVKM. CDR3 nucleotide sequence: TGTGCCAGCAGTCTCGGGGACACCGGCTCCTACGAGCAGTACTTC. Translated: CASSLGDTGSYEQYF.

The CDR3: CASAGTPTYNEQFF. The CDR3 region has the DNA TGTGCCAGCGCCGGGACACCCACCTACAATGAGCAGTTCTTC. V is TRBV2 and J is TRBJ2-1; D is possibly TRBD1 (6 bases). The V gene's germline CDR1 is SNHLY and CDR2 FYNNEI. CDR3 length: 14 amino acids. V was trimmed by 8 bases and J by 2 bases, leaving 13 bases between them.

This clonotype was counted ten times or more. The chain's CDR3 is CASSIMGGRQYF. CDR3 DNA: TGTGCCAGCAGCATTATGGGGGGTCGGCAGTACTTC. The rearrangement links TRBV27 to TRBJ2-7; D possibly corresponds to TRBD2 (6 bases). This CDR3 region has 12 residues. Germline lookup yields CDR1 MNHEY and CDR2 SMNVEV (reference sequence). The V and J ends lost 6 bases and 9 bases respectively, with 15 bases between them.

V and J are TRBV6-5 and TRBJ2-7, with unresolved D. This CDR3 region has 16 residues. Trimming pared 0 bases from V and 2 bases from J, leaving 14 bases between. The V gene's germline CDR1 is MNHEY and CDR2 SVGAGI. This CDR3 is CASSYSIGLPTYEQYF. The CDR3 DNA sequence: TGTGCCAGCAGTTACTCAATCGGGCTGCCTACCTACGAGCAGTACTTC.

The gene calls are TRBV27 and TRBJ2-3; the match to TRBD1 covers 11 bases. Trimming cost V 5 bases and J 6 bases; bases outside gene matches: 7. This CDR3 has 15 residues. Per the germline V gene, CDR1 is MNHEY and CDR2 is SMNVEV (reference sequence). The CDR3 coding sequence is TGTGCCAGCAGTAGGGACAGGGGGGATATGGATACGCAGTATTTT. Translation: CASSRDRGDMDTQYF.

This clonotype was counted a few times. The CDR3 sequence is CASSLEGKGYTF. The CDR3 nucleotides read TGTGCCAGCAGTTTGGAAGGGAAAGGCTACACCTTC. The rearrangement links TRBV6-5 to TRBJ1-2; no reliable D call. This CDR3 is 12 amino acids long. The V end lost 4 bases, the J end lost 8 bases, and 11 bases lay between the germline ends. Per the germline V gene, CDR1 is MNHEY and CDR2 is SVGAGI.

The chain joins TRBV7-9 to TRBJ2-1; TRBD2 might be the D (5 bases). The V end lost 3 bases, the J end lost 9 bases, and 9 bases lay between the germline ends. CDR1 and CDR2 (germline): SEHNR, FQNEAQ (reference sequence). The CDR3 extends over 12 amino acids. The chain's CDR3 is CASSFGVTEQFF. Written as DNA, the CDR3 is TGTGCCAGCAGCTTCGGGGTTACTGAGCAGTTCTTC.

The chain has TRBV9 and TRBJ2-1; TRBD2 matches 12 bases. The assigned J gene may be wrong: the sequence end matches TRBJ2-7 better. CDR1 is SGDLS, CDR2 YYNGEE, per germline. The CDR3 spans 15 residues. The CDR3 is CASSILAGGYNEQYF. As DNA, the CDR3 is TGTGCCAGCAGTATACTAGCGGGGGGATACAATGAGCAGTACTTC.

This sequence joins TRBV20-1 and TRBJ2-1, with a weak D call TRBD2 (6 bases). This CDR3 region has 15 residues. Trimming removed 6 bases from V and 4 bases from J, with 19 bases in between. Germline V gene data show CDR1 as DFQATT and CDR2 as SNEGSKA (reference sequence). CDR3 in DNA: TGCAGTGCCCCTTGGGACTTAGGAGGGTACAATGAGCAGTTCTTC. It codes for CSAPWDLGGYNEQFF.

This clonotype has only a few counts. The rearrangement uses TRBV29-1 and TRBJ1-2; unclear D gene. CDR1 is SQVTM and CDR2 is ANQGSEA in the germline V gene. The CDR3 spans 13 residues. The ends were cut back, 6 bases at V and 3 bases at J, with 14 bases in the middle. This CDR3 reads CSVVKASDYGYTF. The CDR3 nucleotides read TGCAGCGTAGTAAAGGCCTCTGACTATGGCTACACCTTC.